These 21 T cell receptor beta chains originate from one sample sequenced in a study of IL-17A CD8 T cells in psoriatic arthritis synovium. The method was immunoSEQ multiplex PCR; TCRdb's version includes in-frame clones alone and lacks a portion of them. The table includes roughly 2,000 clones, around 68% detected once. Magnetically isolated CD3+ T cells were stimulated less than 1.7 hours with PMA and ionomycin. Actively inflamed joints of psoriatic arthritis patients supplied the aspirated synovial fluid. The sequencing sample was made of IFN-gamma+ CD8+ T cells from synovial fluid. Indicated subset: IL-17A-IFNgamma+ memory CD8+ (Tc1) cells. These receptors originate from a human donor with psoriatic arthritis.

The gene calls are TRBV27 and TRBJ2-5; no clear D. The CDR3 is made up of 12 amino acids. Trimming cost V 6 bases and J 5 bases, with 10 bases left between them. CDR1 MNHEY and CDR2 SMNVEV come from the germline V gene (reference sequence). CDR3 protein: CASSPEGETQYF. Written as DNA, the CDR3 is TGTGCCAGCAGCCCCGAAGGCGAGACCCAGTACTTC.

The rearrangement links TRBV9 to TRBJ2-1, with D possibly being TRBD1 (6 bases). V was trimmed by 3 bases and J by 0 bases, leaving 10 bases between them. Germline assignment: CDR1 SGDLS and CDR2 YYNGEE. The CDR3 has 15 residues. DNA of the CDR3: TGTGCCAGCAGCGGACAGGCTAGCTCCTACAATGAGCAGTTCTTC. Amino acid sequence: CASSGQASSYNEQFF. The entire variable domain, with the rest obtained from reference TRBV9 and TRBJ2-1, is as follows: DSGVTQTPKHLITATGQRVTLRCSPRSGDLSVYWYQQSLDQGLQFLIQYYNGEERAKGNILERFSAQQFPDLHSELNLSSLELGDSALYFCASSGQASSYNEQFFGPGTRLTVL.

The chain combines TRBV19 with TRBJ1-2; D call uncertain. Looked up from germline, CDR1 is LNHDA and CDR2 is SQIVND (reference sequence). Trimming cost V 8 bases and J 10 bases, with 17 bases left between them. This CDR3 is 12 amino acids long. CDR3 amino acids: CASGGLSPFYTF. DNA of the CDR3: TGTGCCAGTGGAGGGCTTTCCCCCTTCTACACCTTC.

The chain joins TRBV6-1 to TRBJ2-5; 8 nucleotides line up with TRBD1. The germline V gene encodes CDR1 MNHNS and CDR2 SASEGT. The CDR3 runs 17 residues. Unmatched junction bases numbered 9, after V lost 1 base and J lost 2 bases. CDR3: CASSEGFRTGSQETQYF. The CDR3 nucleotides are TGTGCCAGCAGTGAAGGCTTTCGGACAGGGTCTCAAGAGACCCAGTACTTC.

V gene TRBV29-1 combines with J gene TRBJ2-1; perhaps D is TRBD1 or TRBD2 (5 bases each). The CDR3 extends over 16 amino acids. Trimming left V 0 bases short and J 4 bases short, with 16 bases between. From germline, CDR1 is SQVTM and CDR2 ANQGSEA. Here the CDR3 reads CSVEDPPGTLYNEQFF. The CDR3 DNA follows: TGCAGCGTTGAAGATCCCCCCGGGACCCTATACAATGAGCAGTTCTTC.

This chain joins TRBV19 and TRBJ1-5, with no clear D. Deletions cut 3 bases from V and 1 base from J, with 10 bases between. Looked up from germline, CDR1 is LNHDA and CDR2 is SQIVND (reference sequence). The CDR3 spans 15 residues. The CDR3, as DNA: TGTGCCAGTAGTATCTACCTCGGGAGCAATCAGCCCCAGCATTTT. This encodes CASSIYLGSNQPQHF.

Only a few counts were recorded for this clone. The chain carries TRBV9 and TRBJ1-5; 9 bases fit TRBD1. The trim removed 4 bases at V and 3 bases at J, leaving 5 bases unmatched. CDR1 is SGDLS and CDR2 is YYNGEE in the germline V gene. The CDR3 length is 15 residues. Here the CDR3 DNA reads TGTGCCAGCAGCCCCGGGACAGGGACCAATCAGCCCCAGCATTTT. Translated, it gives CASSPGTGTNQPQHF.

This clone was seen only a few times. This chain uses TRBV4-1 with TRBJ1-1; D gene unclear. The V and J ends lost 0 bases and 0 bases respectively, with 8 bases between them. Germline loops: CDR1 MGHRA, CDR2 YSYEKL. The CDR3 is 15 amino acids. The CDR3 coding sequence is TGCGCCAGCAGCCAAGATATACACATGAACACTGAAGCTTTCTTT. This gives the protein CASSQDIHMNTEAFF.

Only a few counts were recorded for this clone. V gene TRBV5-1 combines with J gene TRBJ2-1; no clear D gene. The V and J ends lost 2 bases and 8 bases respectively, with 11 bases between them. CDR1 and CDR2 from the germline V gene are SGHRS and YFSETQ. The CDR3 is 13 amino acids. DNA for the CDR3: TGCGCCAGCAGCTTTCCCGGAATGGATGAGCAGTTCTTC. This sequence encodes CASSFPGMDEQFF. Complete variable domain (other parts from reference TRBV5-1 and TRBJ2-1): KAGVTQTPRYLIKTRGQQVTLSCSPISGHRSVSWYQQTPGQGLQFLFEYFSETQRNKGNFPGRFSGRQFSNSRSEMNVSTLELGDSALYLCASSFPGMDEQFFGPGTRLTVL.

This clone was recorded a few times. The chain carries TRBV11-2 and TRBJ2-5; 9 nucleotides align to TRBD2. Germline CDR1 is SGHAT and CDR2 is FQNNGV. Unmatched junction bases numbered 5, after V lost 1 base and J lost 5 bases. This CDR3 has 15 amino acids. As DNA, the CDR3 is TGTGCCAGCAGCTTAGTGGTAGCGGGGGTGGAGACCCAGTACTTC. Translated: CASSLVVAGVETQYF.

This clone occurred a few times. The chain couples TRBV9 to TRBJ1-3; D is uncertain. Germline loops: CDR1 SGDLS, CDR2 YYNGEE. CDR3 length: 14 amino acids. V was cut by 4 bases and J by 2 bases, with 10 bases left in between. DNA of the CDR3: TGTGCCAGCAGCCCCGGCGGGGCTGGAAACACCATATATTTT. This translates into CASSPGGAGNTIYF.

V is TRBV7-9 and J is TRBJ1-2; D is possibly TRBD1 (5 bases). V was pared by 3 bases and J by 5 bases, with 13 bases between. This CDR3 spans 14 amino acids. Germline values: CDR1 SEHNR, CDR2 FQNEAQ (reference sequence). The DNA for the CDR3 is TGTGCCAGCAGCTTGGGACCCCGGACTTATGGCTACACCTTC. The encoded protein is CASSLGPRTYGYTF.

The V gene is TRBV29-1, the J gene TRBJ1-2; D call uncertain. This CDR3 contains 14 residues. V was clipped by 4 bases and J by 4 bases, with 16 bases between them. Germline CDR1 is SQVTM and CDR2 is ANQGSEA. CDR3 loop: CSVVFWGDAYGYTF. The CDR3 DNA sequence: TGCAGCGTTGTCTTTTGGGGAGACGCCTATGGCTACACCTTC.

The chain uses TRBV7-5 and TRBJ2-5. TRBV7-5 is designated a pseudogene. The CDR3 contains 14 residues. CDR3 nucleotide sequence: TGTGCCAGAAGCCCCCAGCAGTACCAAGAGACCCAGTACTTC. It yields the protein CARSPQQYQETQYF.

The rearrangement uses TRBV2 and TRBJ1-5; TRBD1 is a possible D gene (5 bases). Deletions cut 7 bases from V and 0 bases from J, with 10 bases between. CDR1 and CDR2 from the germline V gene are SNHLY and FYNNEI. This CDR3 is built from 14 residues. Written as DNA, the CDR3 is TGTGCCAGCACCAGACAGTATAGCAATCAGCCCCAGCATTTT. Amino acids: CASTRQYSNQPQHF. The full variable domain, completed using reference TRBV2 and TRBJ1-5, is EPEVTQTPSHQVTQMGQEVILRCVPISNHLYFYWYRQILGQKVEFLVSFYNNEISEKSEIFDDQFSVERPDGSNFTLKIRSTKLEDSAMYFCASTRQYSNQPQHFGDGTRLSIL.

The chain couples TRBV9 to TRBJ2-7; 10 bases map to TRBD2. Germline lookup yields CDR1 SGDLS and CDR2 YYNGEE. J lost 7 bases, V lost 0 bases, and 7 bases had no gene match. This CDR3 spans 15 amino acids. The CDR3 DNA sequence: TGTGCCAGCAGCGTAGCCGGTCTAGCGGGGGATGAGCAGTACTTC. Amino acid sequence: CASSVAGLAGDEQYF.

V gene TRBV19 combines with J gene TRBJ1-5, with 7 bases that match TRBD1. The length of the CDR3 is 15 residues. CDR1 and CDR2 from the germline V gene are LNHDA and SQIVND (reference sequence). V was pared by 7 bases and J by 7 bases, with 13 bases of the junction left unmatched. The CDR3 DNA reads TGTGCCAGTAAAGGGACCTCAGGGGGTATACAGCCCCAGCATTTT. Translated, it gives CASKGTSGGIQPQHF.

V and J are TRBV5-4 and TRBJ2-3, with 11 bases identical to TRBD2. CDR1 SGHNT and CDR2 YYREEE come from the germline V gene (reference sequence). The trim removed 0 bases at V and 2 bases at J, leaving 14 bases unmatched. The CDR3 contains 20 residues. CDR3 coding DNA: TGTGCCAGCAGCTTGGACCTCATCCCCATAGCGGGGGGGCCCACAGATACGCAGTATTTT. The encoded protein is CASSLDLIPIAGGPTDTQYF.

This clone was detected once. CDR3 protein: CASSHLGRRVNEKLFF. For the CDR3, the DNA is TGCGCCAGCAGCCACCTGGGGCGACGAGTTAATGAAAAACTGTTTTTT. J is TRBJ1-4 and V is TRBV4-1; possible D gene TRBD1, 5 bases. Looked up from germline, CDR1 is MGHRA and CDR2 is YSYEKL. The CDR3 spans 16 residues. V was clipped by 3 bases and J by 4 bases, with 15 bases between them.

This chain's CDR3 is CATCHGLAVWETQYF. CDR3 nucleotides: TGTGCCACTTGCCATGGACTAGCGGTGTGGGAGACCCAGTACTTC. V and J are TRBV21-1 and TRBJ2-5; TRBD2, the D gene given by the table, was not confirmed from the DNA. TRBV21-1 is assigned pseudogene status. This CDR3 is 15 amino acids long.

The rearrangement links TRBV19 to TRBJ2-7; 12 nucleotides line up with TRBD2. This CDR3 comprises 16 residues. Germline assignment: CDR1 LNHDA and CDR2 SQIVND (reference sequence). Germline trimming cut 3 bases from V and 0 bases from J; bases unmatched to any gene: 3. CDR3 in amino acids: CASSILTSGGSYEQYF. DNA for the CDR3: TGTGCCAGTAGTATTTTGACTAGCGGGGGCTCCTACGAGCAGTACTTC.